This is a list of T cell receptor beta chains from one sample in a study of molecular identifiers for immune sequencing clone quantification. Each CDR3 protein gets one entry after TCRdb re-called the PCR reads with MiXCR. The table shows some 590,000 distinct CDR3 sequences, with 25% occurring only once. The source material was naive CD8+ T cells from blood, with Jurkat cell RNA spiked in. The receptors derive from a human donor in good health. Some libraries in this study had Jurkat cell RNA spiked in. CDR3s include the opening cysteine and the closing phenylalanine or tryptophan. D genes are given only for firm matches. Clone size is given for some rows only: seen once, a few or many times, or a class if the clone is expanded.

D gene | J gene | V gene | clone size | CDR3 protein | CDR3 DNA
- | TRBJ1-1 | TRBV6-1 | - | CASILGGAGPAFF | TGTGCCAGCATCTTAGGAGGGGCAGGGCCGGCTTTCTTT
TRBD1 | TRBJ2-3 | TRBV7-9 | many | CASSYPMTGTDTQYF | TGTGCCAGCAGCTACCCCATGACAGGGACAGATACGCAGTATTTT
- | TRBJ2-6 | TRBV6-5 | - | CARQMTVSSAANVLTF | TGTGCCCGCCAGATGACAGTGAGCTCTGCGGCCAACGTCCTGACTTTC
- | TRBJ2-7 | TRBV23-1 | few | CASSQSKQGPYEQYF | TGCGCCAGCAGTCAATCGAAGCAGGGCCCCTACGAGCAGTACTTC
- | TRBJ2-7 | TRBV4-2 | - | CASSQSLGGSSSYEQYF | TGTGCCAGCAGCCAATCCTTGGGCGGGTCGAGCTCCTACGAGCAGTACTTC
- | TRBJ2-2 | TRBV9 | - | CASSVATSTGELSF | TGTGCCAGCAGCGTAGCTACAAGCACCGGGGAGCTGTCTTTT
- | TRBJ2-5 | TRBV7-7 | - | CASSLGFLETQYF | TGTGCCAGCAGCTTAGGGTTTTTGGAGACCCAGTACTTC
TRBD2 | TRBJ2-7 | TRBV25-1 | - | CASSEVRVSGSIHEQYF | TGTGCCAGCAGTGAAGTCCGGGTTAGCGGGAGTATACACGAGCAGTACTTC
TRBD1 | TRBJ2-5 | TRBV7-9 | few | CASSPTRTGGWEETQYF | TGTGCCAGCAGCCCTACCAGGACAGGGGGCTGGGAAGAGACCCAGTACTTC
- | TRBJ1-5 | TRBV28 | few | CASTIGGQLHQPQHF | TGTGCCAGCACAATAGGGGGTCAGCTCCATCAGCCCCAGCATTTT
- | TRBJ1-3 | TRBV4-3 | many | CASSQGDGIYPLSGNTIYF | TGCGCCAGCAGCCAAGGCGACGGGATCTACCCCCTTTCTGGAAACACCATATATTTT
- | TRBJ2-7 | TRBV4-1 | many | CASSQEGRYEQYF | TGCGCCAGCAGCCAAGAGGGCAGATACGAGCAGTACTTC
TRBD1 | TRBJ2-7 | TRBV7-2 | - | CASSPGQGSTYGQYF | TGTGCCAGCAGCCCCGGACAGGGTTCCACCTACGGGCAGTACTTC
- | TRBJ2-3 | TRBV6-5 | few | CASSQYSVTATDTQYF | TGTGCCAGCAGTCAATACTCTGTGACTGCAACAGATACGCAGTATTTT
- | TRBJ2-2 | TRBV20-1 | - | CSARGRPPRTGELFF | TGCAGTGCTAGAGGTCGCCCCCCCCGGACCGGGGAGCTGTTTTTT
- | TRBJ2-7 | TRBV7-9 | - | CASSSGIFGGPSYEQYF | TGTGCCAGCAGCTCCGGAATATTCGGGGGGCCCTCCTACGAGCAGTACTTC
- | TRBJ1-1 | TRBV28 | many | CASSLGGTGVAEAFF | TGTGCCAGCAGTTTAGGGGGGACCGGGGTGGCTGAAGCTTTCTTT
- | TRBJ1-3 | TRBV6-5 | - | CASSYTSEGHSGNTIYF | TGTGCCAGCAGTTACACCTCCGAGGGTCACTCTGGAAACACCATATATTTT
TRBD2 | TRBJ2-7 | TRBV5-8 | - | CASSLGVVAGVAEQYF | TGTGCCAGCAGCTTGGGAGTTGTAGCGGGAGTTGCCGAGCAGTACTTC
TRBD2 | TRBJ2-1 | TRBV7-2 | many | CASSSLGLAGGYEQFF | TGTGCCAGCAGCTCCCTGGGTCTAGCGGGGGGCTATGAGCAGTTCTTC
- | TRBJ1-4 | TRBV4-1 | many | CASSQDWPTNEKLFF | TGCGCCAGCAGCCAAGACTGGCCAACTAATGAAAAACTGTTTTTT
- | TRBJ1-2 | TRBV5-1 | many | CASSKDITNYGYTF | TGCGCCAGCAGCAAGGACATCACTAACTATGGCTACACCTTC
TRBD2 | TRBJ2-3 | TRBV12-3/TRBV12-4 | many | CASSLGAGGFTDTQYF | TGTGCCAGCAGTTTAGGAGCGGGAGGGTTCACAGATACGCAGTATTTT
- | TRBJ1-5 | TRBV6-1 | - | CASSEATDYPGQPQHF | TGTGCCAGCAGTGAAGCTACCGACTATCCTGGTCAGCCCCAGCATTTT
- | TRBJ2-7 | TRBV27 | - | CASRGETYEQYF | TGTGCCAGCAGGGGCGAGACCTACGAGCAGTACTTC
TRBD2 | TRBJ2-7 | TRBV6-2/TRBV6-3 | many | CASSSPVVAGYHEQYF | TGTGCCAGCAGTTCTCCCGTGGTAGCGGGGTATCACGAGCAGTACTTC
- | TRBJ2-1 | TRBV19 | - | CASSIGRQDEQFF | TGTGCCAGTAGTATAGGCCGGCAGGATGAGCAGTTCTTC
TRBD1 | TRBJ2-7 | TRBV20-1 | few | CSARARTGLYEQYF | TGCAGTGCTAGGGCCCGGACAGGGCTCTACGAGCAGTACTTC
TRBD1 | TRBJ2-7 | TRBV12-3/TRBV12-4 | few | CASTPDRVTEQYF | TGTGCCAGCACCCCGGACAGGGTGACCGAGCAGTACTTC
- | TRBJ2-3 | TRBV19 | - | CASSGTSASTDTQYF | TGTGCCAGTAGTGGGACGAGTGCTAGCACAGATACGCAGTATTTT
TRBD2 | TRBJ2-3 | TRBV4-1 | - | CARSQGLGGGEDTQYF | TGCGCCCGCAGCCAAGGCCTGGGCGGGGGGGAAGATACGCAGTATTTT
- | TRBJ2-3 | TRBV27 | - | CASSLLTAPTDTQYF | TGTGCCAGCAGTTTGCTTACAGCTCCCACAGATACGCAGTATTTT
TRBD1 | TRBJ1-5 | TRBV19 | - | CASTPGQGFGQPQHF | TGTGCCAGTACCCCGGGACAGGGTTTTGGTCAGCCCCAGCATTTT
- | TRBJ2-5 | TRBV6-5 | many | CASSPGTETQYF | TGTGCCAGCAGTCCTGGAACCGAGACCCAGTACTTC
- | TRBJ1-1 | TRBV6-2/TRBV6-3 | many | CASSLPQVTMNTEAFF | TGTGCCAGCAGTCTCCCTCAGGTTACCATGAACACTGAAGCTTTCTTT